A selection of T cell receptor beta chains follows, all from one sample in a study of blood T cell repertoires in COVID-19. Using immunoSEQ multiplex PCR, the repertoire was profiled, and TCRdb retains in-frame clones only, with some absent. This sample has about 85,000 clones; 65% to 85% occur once, and the top ten carry around 6.5%. The sample taken for sequencing was peripheral blood. The receptors shown here come from a man between 60 and 75 years old with acute or convalescent COVID-19. CDR3s include the opening cysteine and the closing phenylalanine or tryptophan. A D gene is named only where the DNA matches it firmly. The listing skips clone size in some rows; elsewhere it reads once, few, many or a size class.

.,TRBJ2-3,TRBV18,TRBD2,CASSPPSTGGDTQYF,TGTGCCAGCTCACCACCGTCTACCGGGGGGGATACGCAGTATTTT
.,TRBJ2-1,TRBV7-9,TRBD2,CASSWDSSGGYNEQFF,TGTGCCAGCAGCTGGGACTCTAGCGGGGGCTACAATGAGCAGTTCTTC
.,TRBJ2-2,TRBV7-2,TRBD1,CASSQGDRDTGELFF,TGTGCCAGCAGCCAAGGGGACAGGGACACCGGGGAGCTGTTTTTT
.,TRBJ1-2,TRBV7-2,TRBD1,CASSSDRGNNGYTF,TGTGCCAGCAGCTCGGACAGGGGTAATAATGGCTACACCTTC
.,TRBJ2-5,TRBV7-2,.,CASSPRTGETQYF,TGTGCCAGCAGCCCCCGGACTGGGGAGACCCAGTACTTC
.,TRBJ1-2,TRBV18,TRBD1,CASSPPGQGLGYTF,TGTGCCAGCTCACCACCGGGACAGGGTCTGGGCTACACCTTC
.,TRBJ2-1,TRBV10-3,TRBD1,CATLGGQGYNEQFF,TGTGCCACCCTCGGGGGACAGGGATACAATGAGCAGTTCTTC
few,TRBJ1-2,TRBV6-6,.,CASSYLGAGGYTF,TGTGCCAGCAGTTACTTGGGGGCGGGTGGCTACACCTTC
.,TRBJ1-5,TRBV15,.,CATSREGDYQPQHF,TGTGCCACCAGCAGAGAAGGGGATTATCAGCCCCAGCATTTT
.,TRBJ1-5,TRBV24-1,.,CATSDPYGGRVEVQHF,TGTGCCACCAGTGATCCTTACGGCGGTCGAGTAGAAGTCCAGCATTTT
.,TRBJ2-5,TRBV5-6,.,CASSLVSRVKQETQYF,TGTGCCAGCAGCTTGGTGAGCCGGGTCAAGCAAGAGACCCAGTACTTC
once,TRBJ2-7,TRBV6-1,.,CASSESTGYEQYF,TGTGCCAGCAGTGAAAGTACAGGCTACGAGCAGTACTTC
few,TRBJ1-1,TRBV7-2,.,CASSWNPTGNTEAFF,TGTGCCAGCAGCTGGAACCCGACAGGGAACACTGAAGCTTTCTTT
few,TRBJ2-7,TRBV7-3,TRBD1,CASSPTGGNYEQYF,TGTGCCAGCAGCCCGACAGGGGGTAACTACGAGCAGTACTTC
.,TRBJ2-7,TRBV5-1,TRBD1,CASSLHRGEQYF,TGCGCCAGCAGCTTACACAGGGGCGAGCAGTACTTC
.,TRBJ1-2,TRBV14,TRBD1,CASSQFTGELDGYTF,TGTGCCAGCAGCCAATTTACAGGGGAACTGGATGGCTACACCTTC
few,TRBJ1-1,TRBV14,.,CASSQGVSGTEAFF,TGTGCCAGCAGCCAAGGGGTTTCGGGGACTGAAGCTTTCTTT
.,TRBJ1-2,TRBV6-5,.,CASSYKAGFNYGYTF,TGTGCCAGCAGTTACAAGGCAGGGTTTAACTATGGCTACACCTTC
.,TRBJ2-1,TRBV11-1,TRBD1,CASGDRQTNEQFF,TGTGCCAGCGGGGACAGGCAGACCAATGAGCAGTTCTTC
.,TRBJ1-3,TRBV4-1,.,CASSQDVSGGNTIYF,TGCGCCAGCAGCCAAGATGTGTCAGGGGGAAACACCATATATTTT
.,TRBJ2-1,TRBV9,TRBD1,CASSVEYPGQVRNQQFF,TGTGCCAGCAGCGTAGAGTACCCCGGACAGGTCCGGAATCAGCAGTTCTTC
.,TRBJ1-2,TRBV7-9,TRBD1,CASSLDRVRDYGYTF,TGTGCCAGCAGCCTTGACAGGGTACGAGACTATGGCTACACCTTC
.,TRBJ2-5,TRBV6-2/TRBV6-3,.,CASIPSLLRETQYF,TGTGCCAGTATCCCTTCTCTGCTCAGAGAGACCCAGTACTTC